Below, 27 T cell receptor beta chains from the same sample are listed, as sequenced in a study of OX40 agonist ivuxolimab in advanced cancers. Libraries were constructed by the immunoSEQ multiplex PCR assay. As stored in TCRdb, this immuneACCESS dataset retains in-frame rearrangements with V and J assigned. A fraction of the clones does not appear; measured against another copy, unresolved V genes explain less than half of the discrepancy, and the remainder lacks a known reason. The sample data list 65,000 to 95,000 clones, and 90% of these were observed just once. Approximately 0.3% of the sample is held by the ten biggest clonotypes. Here the sequenced sample was CD4+ or CD8+ T cells sorted from blood, taken in a trial of the OX40 agonist ivuxolimab. The receptors come from an adult with an advanced solid tumor such as melanoma, head and neck, liver or kidney cancer.

The CDR3 region is CASNPGGRNEQYF. The CDR3 nucleotides read TGTGCCAGCAACCCGGGGGGGAGAAACGAGCAGTACTTC. The chain uses TRBV28 and TRBJ2-7; the match to TRBD2 covers 8 bases. V was clipped by 7 bases and J by 5 bases; unmatched bases: 7. Germline CDR1 and CDR2: MDHEN and SYDVKM. The CDR3 sequence is 13 residues long.

In DNA, the CDR3 is TGTGCCAGCAGTGAAGCGCCGGGGTATAATTCACCCCTCCACTTT. The encoded protein is CASSEAPGYNSPLHF. The chain joins TRBV6-1 to TRBJ1-6; D gene ambiguous. Deletions cut 0 bases from V and 4 bases from J, with 7 bases between. The germline V gene encodes CDR1 MNHNS and CDR2 SASEGT. The CDR3 spans 15 residues.

The chain combines TRBV10-3 with TRBJ1-3; D unresolved. The CDR3 loop spans 18 amino acids. CDR1 is ENHRY, CDR2 SYGVKD, per germline. Trimming removed 2 bases from V and 0 bases from J, with 17 bases in between. CDR3 in amino acids: CAISETPTGGNSGNTIYF. DNA for the CDR3: TGTGCCATCAGTGAGACCCCCACGGGCGGGAACTCTGGAAACACCATATATTTT.

The rearrangement links TRBV10-3 to TRBJ2-3, with 11 nucleotides matching TRBD2. Germline CDR1 is ENHRY and CDR2 is SYGVKD. V lost 3 bases, J lost 6 bases, and 8 bases stayed unmatched. The CDR3 covers 16 residues. The DNA for the CDR3 is TGTGCCATCAGTGATCATACTAGCGGGGGAATGGATACGCAGTATTTT. Amino acid sequence: CAISDHTSGGMDTQYF.

As regards this clone: The same CDR3 arises from other DNA sequences in this sample as well. The gene calls are TRBV7-2 and TRBJ1-2; maybe TRBD1 (5 bases). The V end lost 5 bases, the J end lost 4 bases, and 8 bases lay between the germline ends. This CDR3 contains 12 residues. Germline lookup yields CDR1 SGHTA and CDR2 FQGNSA. CDR3 nucleotides: TGTGCCAGCAGCCCCCAGGGCTATGGCTACACCTTC. It is translated as CASSPQGYGYTF.

Points on this clone: Distinct nucleotide sequences in the sample also encode this CDR3. V usage is TRBV18 and J usage is TRBJ1-1; the D gene is possibly TRBD1 (5 bases). This CDR3 spans 13 amino acids. V lost 6 bases and J 2 bases, leaving 10 bases between the germline ends. The V gene's germline CDR1 is KGHSH and CDR2 LQKENI. CDR3 in DNA: TGTGCCAGCTCCCCTGGGGGTAACACTGAAGCTTTCTTT. Its protein product is CASSPGGNTEAFF.

CDR3 nucleotides: TGTGCCAGCAGCAACCTGGACGGGGCCTGGGGAAACACCATATATTTT. Its translation is CASSNLDGAWGNTIYF. V and J are TRBV9 and TRBJ1-3; possibly TRBD1 for D (5 bases). CDR1 and CDR2 (germline): SGDLS, YYNGEE. The CDR3 is made up of 16 amino acids. The V end was cut by 4 bases, the J end by 4 bases, with 18 bases between.

This rearrangement joins TRBV5-1 to TRBJ1-1, with D unclear. V lost 3 bases and J 1 base, leaving 10 bases between the germline ends. The V gene's germline CDR1 is SGHRS and CDR2 YFSETQ. This CDR3 comprises 14 residues. The CDR3 nucleotides read TGCGCCAGCAGCTCGAAGAGGGAGAACACTGAAGCTTTCTTT. As protein: CASSSKRENTEAFF. Variable domain in full (rest from reference TRBV5-1 and TRBJ1-1): KAGVTQTPRYLIKTRGQQVTLSCSPISGHRSVSWYQQTPGQGLQFLFEYFSETQRNKGNFPGRFSGRQFSNSRSEMNVSTLELGDSALYLCASSSKRENTEAFFGQGTRLTVV.

J is TRBJ1-2 and V is TRBV6-1, with no clear D. The germline V and J ends were trimmed by 3 bases and 2 bases, with 10 bases remaining between them. The CDR3 is 14 amino acids. Per the germline V gene, CDR1 is MNHNS and CDR2 is SASEGT. DNA of the CDR3: TGTGCCAGCAGTGATAGGGCCCAAAACTATGGCTACACCTTC. Protein product: CASSDRAQNYGYTF.

Regarding this clone: The same CDR3 also results from other DNA sequences found in this sample. This sequence joins TRBV19 and TRBJ1-6, with D possibly matching TRBD1 (5 bases). The germline gives CDR1 LNHDA, CDR2 SQIVND (reference sequence). V lost 6 bases and J 8 bases, leaving 11 bases between the germline ends. CDR3 size: 13 residues. In DNA, the CDR3 is TGTGCCAGTAGCCGGCAGGGTGATTCACCCCTCCACTTT. Protein: CASSRQGDSPLHF.

The chain recombines TRBV30 with TRBJ1-2; D gene uncertain. Germline CDR1 GTSNPN, CDR2 SVGIG (reference sequence). Trimming stripped 1 base from V and 7 bases from J, with 22 bases between. This CDR3 has 16 amino acids. Here the CDR3 DNA reads TGTGCCTGGAGTGGACAAAGGTGGGGTTCCGAGAGTGGCTACACCTTC. Its protein is CAWSGQRWGSESGYTF.

The chain carries TRBV25-1 and TRBJ2-1; possible D gene TRBD1, 6 bases. The CDR3 sequence is 14 residues long. Germline values: CDR1 MGHDK, CDR2 SYGVNS. The V end lost 5 bases, the J end lost 4 bases, and 12 bases lay between the germline ends. The CDR3 region has the DNA TGTGCCAGCAGTTCGACGGACAGATACAATGAGCAGTTCTTC. Its translation is CASSSTDRYNEQFF. Looking up the rest from reference TRBV25-1 and TRBJ2-1 gives the full variable domain: EADIYQTPRYLVIGTGKKITLECSQTMGHDKMYWYQQDPGMELHLIHYSYGVNSTEKGDLSSESTVSRIRTEHFPLTLESARPSHTSQYLCASSSTDRYNEQFFGPGTRLTVL.

This clone came up a few times. V usage is TRBV29-1 and J usage is TRBJ2-1; 7 bases are a match to TRBD2. V dropped 6 bases and J dropped 10; count of bases not matched to a gene: 6. The germline gives CDR1 SQVTM, CDR2 ANQGSEA. There are 11 residues in the CDR3. CDR3 bases: TGCAGCGTGGGGGGGACTCGGGAGCAGTTCTTC. Protein: CSVGGTREQFF.

This chain uses TRBV5-1 with TRBJ2-1, with 10 nucleotides matching TRBD2. The trim removed 4 bases at V and 6 bases at J, leaving 7 bases unmatched. The germline gives CDR1 SGHRS, CDR2 YFSETQ. The CDR3 loop spans 15 amino acids. This chain's CDR3 is CASSTTSGASNEQFF. The CDR3 nucleotides are TGCGCCAGCAGCACAACTAGCGGGGCCTCCAATGAGCAGTTCTTC.

The V gene is TRBV18, the J gene TRBJ2-7, with a weak D call TRBD2 (5 bases). CDR1 is KGHSH, CDR2 LQKENI, per germline. Deletions cut 2 bases from V and 0 bases from J, with 11 bases between. This CDR3 has 15 amino acids. The DNA for the CDR3 is TGTGCCAGCTCACCAACCGGACTTGACTCCTACGAGCAGTACTTC. Translation gives CASSPTGLDSYEQYF.

This chain uses TRBV19 with TRBJ1-1; maybe TRBD1 (6 bases). The CDR3 is 15 amino acids. Germline V gives CDR1 LNHDA, CDR2 SQIVND (reference sequence). Trimming took off 3 bases at V and 3 bases at J, with 14 bases between the two ends. The CDR3 DNA is TGTGCCAGTAGTATGGTCAGGGGCGGGGACACTGAAGCTTTCTTT. Translated, it gives CASSMVRGGDTEAFF.

V is TRBV5-1 and J is TRBJ1-6, with D perhaps matching TRBD1 (5 bases). The germline gives CDR1 SGHRS, CDR2 YFSETQ. Trimming pared 6 bases from V and 6 bases from J, leaving 10 bases between. This CDR3 contains 13 residues. In DNA form, the CDR3 reads TGCGCCAGCACCAGGGCCTCTAATTCACCCCTCCACTTT. Translation gives CASTRASNSPLHF.

The chain is built from TRBV5-4 and TRBJ2-7, with D possibly matching TRBD2 (5 bases). The CDR3 length is 14 residues. Trimming stripped 4 bases from V and 3 bases from J, with 14 bases between. Per germline, CDR1 SGHNT and CDR2 YYREEE (reference sequence). CDR3 region: CASSPNGLRYEQYF. DNA of the CDR3: TGTGCCAGCAGCCCCAACGGACTGCGCTACGAGCAGTACTTC.

The chain uses TRBV6-6 and TRBJ1-5, with D perhaps TRBD1 (5 bases). This CDR3 is 13 amino acids long. Trimming left V 5 bases short and J 5 bases short, with 10 bases between. Germline V gene lookup returns CDR1 MNHNY and CDR2 SVGAGI (reference sequence). The CDR3 region has the DNA TGTGCCAGCAGTCCCCAGGGTGATCAGCCCCAGCATTTT. Translation gives CASSPQGDQPQHF.

This sequence joins TRBV6-1 and TRBJ1-2; D uncertain. CDR3 length: 13 amino acids. Trimming cost V 1 base and J 3 bases, with 6 bases left between them. Germline V gene lookup returns CDR1 MNHNS and CDR2 SASEGT. The DNA for the CDR3 is TGTGCCAGCAGTGAAGGGAGACACTATGGCTACACCTTC. Its protein product is CASSEGRHYGYTF.

The gene calls are TRBV28 and TRBJ1-1; D remains ambiguous. Germline lookup yields CDR1 MDHEN and CDR2 SYDVKM. V lost 3 bases and J lost 1, with 9 bases in between. The CDR3 length is 14 residues. The CDR3 DNA sequence: TGTGCCAGCAGTTTGTTCGGGAGGAACACTGAAGCTTTCTTT. This translates into CASSLFGRNTEAFF.

This chain connects TRBV6-1 to TRBJ2-2; TRBD1 matches 7 bases. The CDR3 runs 15 residues. J was trimmed by 4 bases and V by 6 bases; bases with no gene match: 8. The germline CDR1 and CDR2 sequences are MNHNS and SASEGT. In DNA form, the CDR3 reads TGTGCCAGCAGGAAGTGGACAGGAAGCACCGGGGAGCTGTTTTTT. Its protein product is CASRKWTGSTGELFF.

The chain uses TRBV5-1 and TRBJ1-4, with D possibly matching TRBD1 (5 bases). Per the germline V gene, CDR1 is SGHRS and CDR2 is YFSETQ. This CDR3 region has 14 residues. V gave up 5 bases and J gave up 2 bases, with 10 bases separating them. The CDR3 sequence is CASSATGTNEKLFF. Written as DNA, the CDR3 is TGCGCCAGCAGTGCTACAGGTACTAATGAAAAACTGTTTTTT.

This chain connects TRBV10-3 to TRBJ2-7; 10 nucleotides match TRBD1. CDR3 length equals 15 residues. Germline V CDR1 and CDR2: ENHRY, SYGVKD. With 10 bases clipped from V and 2 bases from J, the junction kept 11 bases outside the gene matches. In DNA form, the CDR3 reads TGTGCCAGCGACCTCCGGACAGGGGGAACCTACGAGCAGTACGTC. Its translation is CASDLRTGGTYEQYV.

This clone was observed once. This chain joins TRBV2 and TRBJ1-4, with TRBD1 identical over 8 bases. From germline, CDR1 is SNHLY and CDR2 FYNNEI. CDR3 length equals 15 residues. Trimming cost V 6 bases and J 8 bases; bases outside gene matches: 11. CDR3 amino acids: CASRKNQGAEEKLFF. Written as DNA, the CDR3 is TGTGCCAGCAGGAAAAATCAGGGGGCCGAGGAAAAACTGTTTTTT. Filled out from reference TRBV2 and TRBJ1-4, the complete variable domain reads EPEVTQTPSHQVTQMGQEVILRCVPISNHLYFYWYRQILGQKVEFLVSFYNNEISEKSEIFDDQFSVERPDGSNFTLKIRSTKLEDSAMYFCASRKNQGAEEKLFFGSGTQLSVL.

This chain connects TRBV4-1 to TRBJ1-2; D gene uncertain. The V gene lost 6 bases and the J gene lost 1 base, with 18 bases spanning the gap. CDR1 MGHRA and CDR2 YSYEKL come from the germline V gene. CDR3 size: 16 residues. The CDR3 DNA reads as TGCGCCAGCAGGGCACCGGGAGGTTCTTTTAACTATGGCTACACCTTC. Its translation: CASRAPGGSFNYGYTF.

The chain employs TRBV5-1 and TRBJ1-1, with D maybe TRBD1 (5 bases). Germline V lookup: CDR1 SGHRS, CDR2 YFSETQ. V lost 7 bases, J lost 3 bases, and 13 bases lay in between. The length of the CDR3 is 13 residues. The CDR3 nucleotides read TGCGCCAGCGCGACAGCCCCTCACACTGAAGCTTTCTTT. It codes for CASATAPHTEAFF.